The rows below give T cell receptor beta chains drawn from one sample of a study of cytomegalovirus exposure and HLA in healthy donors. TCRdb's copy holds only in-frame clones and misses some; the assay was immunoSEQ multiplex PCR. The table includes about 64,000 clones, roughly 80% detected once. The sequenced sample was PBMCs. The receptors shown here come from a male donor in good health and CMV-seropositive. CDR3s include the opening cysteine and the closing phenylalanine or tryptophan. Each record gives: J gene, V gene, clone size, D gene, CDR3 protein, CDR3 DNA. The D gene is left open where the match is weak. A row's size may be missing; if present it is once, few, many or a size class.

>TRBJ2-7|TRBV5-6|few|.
CASSLALVYEQYF
TGTGCCAGCAGCTTGGCCCTAGTTTACGAGCAGTACTTC
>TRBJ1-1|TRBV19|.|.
CASSSELNTEAFF
TGTGCCAGTAGTAGCGAGTTGAACACTGAAGCTTTCTTT
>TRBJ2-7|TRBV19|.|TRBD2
CASSGLSGGDYEQYF
TGTGCCAGTAGCGGGCTGAGCGGGGGGGACTACGAGCAGTACTTC
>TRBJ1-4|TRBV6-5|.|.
CASSYRRGNEKLFF
TGTGCCAGCAGTTACAGGAGAGGTAACGAAAAACTGTTTTTT
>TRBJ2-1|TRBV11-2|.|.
CASSPAGSYNEQFF
TGTGCCAGCAGCCCTGCCGGCTCCTACAATGAGCAGTTCTTC
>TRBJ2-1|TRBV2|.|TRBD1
CASSENRGKAQWEQFF
TGTGCCAGCAGTGAAAACAGGGGCAAGGCACAATGGGAGCAGTTCTTC
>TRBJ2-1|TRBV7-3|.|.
CASSLGQGLSNEQFF
TGTGCCAGCAGCTTAGGGCAGGGGCTCAGCAATGAGCAGTTCTTC
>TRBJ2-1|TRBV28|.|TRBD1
CASSSTTGASSYNEQFF
TGTGCCAGCAGTTCAACTACAGGGGCTAGCTCCTACAATGAGCAGTTCTTC
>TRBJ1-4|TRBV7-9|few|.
CASSLKGRANEKLFF
TGTGCCAGCAGCCTTAAGGGGAGGGCTAATGAAAAACTGTTTTTT
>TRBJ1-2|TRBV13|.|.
CASSLGGEGNTF
TGTGCCAGCAGCTTAGGGGGGGAGGGGAACACCTTC
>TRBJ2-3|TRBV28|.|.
CASSPTSGVVGDTQYF
TGTGCCAGCAGCCCCACGTCCGGGGTTGTTGGAGATACGCAGTATTTT
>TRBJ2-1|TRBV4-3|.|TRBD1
CASSQDWGQAFNEQFF
TGCGCCAGCAGCCAAGATTGGGGACAGGCTTTCAATGAGCAGTTCTTC
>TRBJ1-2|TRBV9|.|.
CASSPARANHYGYTF
TGTGCCAGCAGCCCCGCCAGGGCGAACCACTATGGCTACACCTTC
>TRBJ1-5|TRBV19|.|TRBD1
CASSIAVPGGSNQPQHF
TGTGCCAGTAGTATAGCGGTTCCAGGGGGCTCCAATCAGCCCCAGCATTTT
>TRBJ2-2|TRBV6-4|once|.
CASSDSKGGENTGELFF
TGTGCCAGCAGTGACTCAAAGGGCGGGGAGAACACCGGGGAGCTGTTTTTT
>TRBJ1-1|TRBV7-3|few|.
CASSFYRDTEAFF
TGTGCCAGCAGCTTTTACAGGGACACTGAAGCTTTCTTT
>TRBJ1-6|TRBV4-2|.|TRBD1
CASSQDGTGGSPLHF
TGTGCCAGCAGCCAAGATGGGACAGGGGGGTCACCCCTCCACTTT
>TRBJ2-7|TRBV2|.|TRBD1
CASSKGQGIDTYEQYF
TGTGCCAGCAGCAAGGGACAGGGTATAGATACCTACGAGCAGTACTTC
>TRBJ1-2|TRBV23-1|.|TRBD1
CASSPEVAGQGYGYTF
TGCGCCAGCAGCCCGGAGGTTGCGGGACAGGGCTATGGCTACACCTTC
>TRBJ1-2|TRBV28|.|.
CASRPAGRAGVRYGYTF
TGTGCCAGCAGACCAGCCGGCAGGGCGGGGGTTCGGTATGGCTACACCTTC
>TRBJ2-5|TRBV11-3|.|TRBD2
CASSLTSGEETQYF
TGTGCCAGCAGCTTGACTAGCGGGGAAGAGACCCAGTACTTC
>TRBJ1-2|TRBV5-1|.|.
CASSLPATGYTF
TGCGCCAGCAGCTTACCGGCGACAGGCTACACCTTC
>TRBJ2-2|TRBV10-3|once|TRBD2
CAISDLQGGSGELFF
TGTGCCATCAGTGATCTTCAGGGAGGGTCCGGGGAGCTGTTTTTT
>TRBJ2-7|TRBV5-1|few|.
CASSLGQASSYEQYF
TGCGCCAGCAGCTTGGGACAGGCGAGCTCCTACGAGCAGTACTTC
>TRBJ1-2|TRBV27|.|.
CASSHKLRGNYGYTF
TGTGCCAGCAGTCACAAGCTCCGGGGAAACTATGGCTACACCTTC
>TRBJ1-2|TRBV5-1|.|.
CASSLEPGFSYGYTF
TGCGCCAGCAGCTTGGAGCCAGGGTTTAGCTATGGCTACACCTTC
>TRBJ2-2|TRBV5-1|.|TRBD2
CASSFSTSGGPPGTGELFF
TGCGCCAGCAGCTTTTCCACTAGCGGGGGGCCCCCGGGCACCGGGGAGCTGTTTTTT
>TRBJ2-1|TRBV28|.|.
CASSFGQRPYNEQFF
TGTGCCAGCAGTTTTGGGCAGAGACCCTACAATGAGCAGTTCTTC
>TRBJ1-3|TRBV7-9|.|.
CASSFRRYSGNTIYF
TGTGCCAGCAGCTTCAGGCGTTACTCTGGAAACACCATATATTTT
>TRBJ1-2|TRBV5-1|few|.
CASRLGTGHNYGYTF
TGCGCCAGCAGACTAGGGACGGGACATAACTATGGCTACACCTTC
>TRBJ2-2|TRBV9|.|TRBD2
CASSNSGGNTGELFF
TGTGCCAGCAGTAATAGCGGGGGCAACACCGGGGAGCTGTTTTTT
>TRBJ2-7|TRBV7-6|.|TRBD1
CASSRTGYEQYF
TGTGCCAGCAGCCGGACAGGGTACGAGCAGTACTTC
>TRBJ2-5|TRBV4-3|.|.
CASSQTERGKTQYF
TGCGCCAGCAGCCAAACTGAAAGAGGGAAGACCCAGTACTTC
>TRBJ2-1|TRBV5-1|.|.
CASSYLVGEYNEQFF
TGCGCCAGCAGCTACTTAGTAGGGGAATACAATGAGCAGTTCTTC
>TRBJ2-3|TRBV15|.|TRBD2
CATSRAGGGPLGSTQYF
TGTGCCACCAGCAGGGCCGGGGGGGGCCCCCTGGGTAGTACGCAGTATTTT
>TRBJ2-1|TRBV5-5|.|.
CASSLAWGQNEQFF
TGTGCCAGCAGCTTGGCATGGGGGCAGAATGAGCAGTTCTTC
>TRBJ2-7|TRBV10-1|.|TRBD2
CASSERLAAASYEQYF
TGCGCCAGCAGTGAAAGGCTAGCGGCGGCCTCCTACGAGCAGTACTTC
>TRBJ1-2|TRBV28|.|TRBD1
CASSSTRGFYGYTF
TGTGCCAGCAGCTCCACCAGGGGGTTCTATGGCTACACCTTC
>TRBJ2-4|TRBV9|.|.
CASSVGGMIAKNIQYF
TGTGCCAGCAGCGTAGGCGGGATGATAGCCAAAAACATTCAGTACTTC
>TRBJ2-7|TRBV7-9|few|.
CASSFDRVYEQYF
TGTGCCAGCAGCTTCGATCGAGTCTACGAGCAGTACTTC
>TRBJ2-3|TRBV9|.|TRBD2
CASSVTRRAGNADTQYF
TGTGCCAGCAGCGTGACTAGACGAGCGGGGAACGCAGATACGCAGTATTTT
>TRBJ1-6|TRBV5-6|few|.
CASSLPSAGPIYNSPLHF
TGTGCCAGCAGCTTGCCTTCGGCAGGCCCAATCTATAATTCACCCCTCCACTTT
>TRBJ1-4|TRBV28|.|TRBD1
CASSSPGGFTNEKLFF
TGTGCCAGCAGTTCCCCAGGGGGCTTTACTAATGAAAAACTGTTTTTT
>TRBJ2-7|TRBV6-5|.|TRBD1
CASSPGQALEQYF
TGTGCCAGCAGTCCGGGACAGGCTCTCGAGCAGTACTTC
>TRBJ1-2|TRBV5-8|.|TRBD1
CASSQALDRVRGNYGYTF
TGTGCCAGCAGCCAGGCACTAGACAGGGTGAGAGGAAACTATGGCTACACCTTC
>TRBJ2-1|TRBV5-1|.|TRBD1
CASSSKGLGQGYNEQFF
TGCGCCAGCAGCTCGAAAGGACTCGGACAGGGGTACAATGAGCAGTTCTTC
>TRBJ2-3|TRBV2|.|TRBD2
CASSGLAAITDTQYF
TGTGCCAGCAGTGGACTAGCGGCGATCACAGATACGCAGTATTTT
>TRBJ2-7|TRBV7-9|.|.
CASSFTADDFYEQYF
TGTGCCAGCAGCTTCACAGCGGACGATTTCTACGAGCAGTACTTC
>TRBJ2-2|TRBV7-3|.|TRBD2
CASSLMSTGGGGELFF
TGTGCCAGCAGCTTAATGTCGACGGGGGGAGGCGGGGAGCTGTTTTTT
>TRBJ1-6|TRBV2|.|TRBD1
CASSSDRGESPLHF
TGTGCCAGCAGCTCGGACAGGGGAGAGTCACCCCTCCACTTT
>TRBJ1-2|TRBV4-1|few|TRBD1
CASSPSRGQYYGYTF
TGCGCCAGCAGTCCAAGCAGGGGACAGTACTATGGCTACACCTTC
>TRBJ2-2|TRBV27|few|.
CASSLGLVGELFF
TGTGCCAGCAGTTTAGGACTGGTCGGGGAGCTGTTTTTT